This T cell receptor (beta chain) came from a study of T cell repertoires in cytomegalovirus infection. Study-wide points: Summed frequency of public TCR beta families distinguished CMV carriers with the relevant HLA. In two of eight donors, the top clonotype was HLA-C-restricted CMV-specific.

Comments on this clonotype: The antigen remains unidentified.

TCRdb recomputed calls from the reads with MiXCR, one row per CDR3 protein. In the table there are about 830,000 distinct CDR3 sequences, 32% of which are singletons. Germline CDR1 reads LNHDA; CDR2 reads SQIVND (reference sequence). This CDR3 is 15 amino acids long. The ends were cut back, 4 bases at V and 1 base at J, with 11 bases in the middle. The rearrangement uses TRBV19 and TRBJ1-5; D unclear. This specimen was cultured CD8+ T cells from PBMCs, taken from culture after CMV antigen stimulation. The clonotype originates from a human donor in good health (CMV status not recorded). Some clones in this sample may be carry-over from other donors' samples. The CDR3 here is CASSTRGWSNQPQHF. CDR3 coding DNA: TGTGCCAGTAGTACCCGAGGATGGAGCAATCAGCCCCAGCATTTT.